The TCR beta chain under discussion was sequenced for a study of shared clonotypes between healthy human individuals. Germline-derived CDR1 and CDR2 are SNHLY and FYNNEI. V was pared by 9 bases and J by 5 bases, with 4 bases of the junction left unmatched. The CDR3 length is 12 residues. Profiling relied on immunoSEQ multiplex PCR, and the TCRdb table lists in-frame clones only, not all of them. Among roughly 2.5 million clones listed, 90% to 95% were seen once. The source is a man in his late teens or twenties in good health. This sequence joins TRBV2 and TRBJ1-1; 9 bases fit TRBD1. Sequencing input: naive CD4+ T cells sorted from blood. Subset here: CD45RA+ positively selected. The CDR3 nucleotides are TGTGCCAGAGGACAGGGGTGGACTGAAGCTTTCTTT. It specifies CARGQGWTEAFF. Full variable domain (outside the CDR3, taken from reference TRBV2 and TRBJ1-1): EPEVTQTPSHQVTQMGQEVILRCVPISNHLYFYWYRQILGQKVEFLVSFYNNEISEKSEIFDDQFSVERPDGSNFTLKIRSTKLEDSAMYFCARGQGWTEAFFGQGTRLTVV.